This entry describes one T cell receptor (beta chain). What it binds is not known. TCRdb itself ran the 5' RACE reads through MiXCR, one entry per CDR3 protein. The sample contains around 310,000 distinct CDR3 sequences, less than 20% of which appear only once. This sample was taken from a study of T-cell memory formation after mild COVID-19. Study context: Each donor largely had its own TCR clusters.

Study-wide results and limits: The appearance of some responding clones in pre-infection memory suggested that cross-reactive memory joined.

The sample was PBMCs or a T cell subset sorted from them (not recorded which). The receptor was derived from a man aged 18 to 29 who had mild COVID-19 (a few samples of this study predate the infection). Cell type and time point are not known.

The CDR3 bases are TGTGCCAGCAGGGTCTCCGCCGGCCCCCTCCACTTT. Translated, it gives CASRVSAGPLHF. The genes are TRBV6-1 and TRBJ1-6; unclear D gene. This CDR3 region has 12 residues. Germline CDR1 MNHNS, CDR2 SASEGT. With 6 bases removed from V and 13 bases from J, the gap between germline ends came to 13 bases.